Sequencing of this T cell receptor (beta chain) was carried out in a study of tumor-infiltrating lymphocytes in glioblastoma multiforme. About this clonotype itself: The antigen remains unidentified. One junction end does not reproduce the germline sequence, and a read error may be involved.

TCRB libraries came from RNA via three nested multiplex PCR rounds. TCRdb re-called the multiplex PCR reads with MiXCR, one entry per CDR3 protein. Seen here are 30,000 or so distinct CDR3 sequences, 50% to 75% observed once, and the top ten hold around 34%. General observations from the study: Functional subtype sorting of these T cells was not performed.

Per the germline V gene, CDR1 is SGHVS and CDR2 is FQNEAQ. The length of the CDR3 is 14 residues. The sample consisted of brain tumor tissue. This receptor was identified in a male donor with glioblastoma. V is TRBV7-8 and J is TRBJ2-5; D not certain. The CDR3 region is CASSLMRQQETQYF. The CDR3 bases are TGTGCCAGCAGCTTAATGCGCCAGCAAGAGACCCAGTATTTC.